These 17 T cell receptor beta chains were all obtained from the same sample, sequenced in a study of graft-versus-host responses after intestinal transplantation. The assay was immunoSEQ multiplex PCR, and TCRdb's table has in-frame clones only and misses some. This sample yields 15,000 to 20,000 clones, of which 82% are seen a single time; 5% to 6% belongs to the top ten. Lymphocytes from graft epithelium and lamina propria were isolated. The specimen comprised ileum tissue, sampled 17 days after transplant. These receptors originate from a human patient who received an intestinal transplant, so some T cells may come from the graft donor.

V is TRBV29-1 and J is TRBJ1-2, with 9 bases aligning to TRBD1. Germline CDR1 is SQVTM and CDR2 is ANQGSEA. The CDR3 totals 13 residues. The junction had 8 bases not matched to a gene; V was cut back by 7 bases and J by 5 bases. CDR3 coding DNA: TGCAGCGATGGACAGGGGATCAGTTATGGCTACACCTTC. This gives the protein CSDGQGISYGYTF.

The chain's CDR3 is CASSIRQGADEQYF. DNA for the CDR3: TGTGCCAGTAGTATCCGACAGGGGGCGGACGAGCAGTACTTC. The rearrangement links TRBV19 to TRBJ2-7; 10 bases are shared with TRBD1. The length of the CDR3 is 14 residues. J gave up 5 bases and V 3 bases, and 4 bases lay outside the gene matches. Germline V lookup: CDR1 LNHDA, CDR2 SQIVND (reference sequence).

The V and J genes are TRBV5-4 and TRBJ2-5; a weak D match, TRBD2 (5 bases). V lost 0 bases and J lost 1, with 10 bases in between. Germline CDR1 and CDR2: SGHNT and YYREEE (reference sequence). CDR3 length: 15 amino acids. The CDR3 loop reads CASSLAQRTQETQYF. The CDR3 bases are TGTGCCAGCAGCTTGGCCCAGCGGACCCAAGAGACCCAGTACTTC.

This chain uses TRBV21-1 with TRBJ2-7; the table's D call of TRBD2 was not tested on the DNA. TRBV21-1 corresponds to a pseudogene. This CDR3 has 16 residues. Written as DNA, the CDR3 is TGTGCCAGATTGGGGGAACAAACTAGCAATTACTACGAGCAGTACTTC. This translates into CARLGEQTSNYYEQYF.

This chain joins TRBV4-2 and TRBJ1-4; 8 bases match TRBD1. CDR3 length: 15 residues. With 2 bases clipped from V and 8 bases from J, the junction kept 7 bases outside the gene matches. Germline-derived CDR1 and CDR2 are LGHNA and YNFKEQ. As DNA, the CDR3 is TGTGCCAGCAGCCAACCGGACAGGGCGAGAGAAAAACTGTTTTTT. It codes for CASSQPDRAREKLFF.

This clone was observed a single time. The CDR3 sequence: CASSYTRTSGTDTQYF. CDR3 coding DNA: TGTGCCAGCAGTTACACTAGGACTAGCGGCACAGATACGCAGTATTTT. The chain links TRBV6-5 to TRBJ2-3; 9 bases line up with TRBD2. After removal of 2 bases from V and 1 base from J, the junction contained 4 bases not matched to a gene. This CDR3 spans 16 amino acids. Per germline, CDR1 MNHEY and CDR2 SVGAGI.

The chain employs TRBV4-1 and TRBJ2-5, with 7 bases identical to TRBD2. The germline V gene encodes CDR1 MGHRA and CDR2 YSYEKL. J gave up 11 bases and V 1 base, and 1 base lay outside the gene matches. The CDR3 has 11 amino acids. In DNA, the CDR3 is TGCGCCAGCAGCCAAGTGGGACTACAGTACTTC. Protein product: CASSQVGLQYF.

This clone was picked up a small number of times. The chain couples TRBV5-1 to TRBJ2-7, with 8 positions matching TRBD1. The V and J ends lost 4 bases and 4 bases, in that order; junction bases with no gene match: 4. Germline CDR1 SGHRS, CDR2 YFSETQ. CDR3 length: 13 amino acids. This chain's CDR3 is CASSPDRVYEQYF. In DNA, the CDR3 is TGCGCCAGCAGCCCGGACAGGGTATACGAGCAGTACTTC. Variable domain in full (rest from reference TRBV5-1 and TRBJ2-7): KAGVTQTPRYLIKTRGQQVTLSCSPISGHRSVSWYQQTPGQGLQFLFEYFSETQRNKGNFPGRFSGRQFSNSRSEMNVSTLELGDSALYLCASSPDRVYEQYFGPGTRLTVT.

This clone was detected only a few times. The J gene is TRBJ2-3, the V gene TRBV11-2, with D tentatively TRBD2 (5 bases). CDR3 length: 14 amino acids. The germline gives CDR1 SGHAT, CDR2 FQNNGV. The ends were cut back, 7 bases at V and 2 bases at J, with 13 bases in the middle. CDR3 nucleotide sequence: TGTGCCAGCATTAGAAGCGGACTCACAGATACGCAGTATTTT. Its protein product is CASIRSGLTDTQYF.

The V and J genes are TRBV6-4 and TRBJ2-2; 9 bases are a match to TRBD2. The length of the CDR3 is 15 residues. After removal of 4 bases from V and 5 bases from J, the junction contained 5 bases not matched to a gene. Germline V gene sequence: CDR1 MRHNA, CDR2 SNTAGT. CDR3 residues: CASSVLAGPTGELFF. CDR3 sequence (DNA): TGTGCCAGCAGTGTCCTAGCGGGACCTACCGGGGAGCTGTTTTTT.

Of note for this clone: A read error may account for a junction end that differs from germline. The CDR3 region is CASSLHPGSSYEQYF. The CDR3, as DNA: TGTGCTAGCAGCTTACATCCCGGGTCCTCCTACGAGCAGTACTTC. V and J are TRBV7-7 and TRBJ2-7, with D unresolved. This CDR3 contains 15 residues. CDR1 and CDR2 from the germline V gene are SSHAT and FNYEAQ (reference sequence). Full variable domain (missing parts from reference TRBV7-7 and TRBJ2-7): GAGVSQSPRYKVTKRGQDVTLRCDPISSHATLYWYQQALGQGPEFLTYFNYEAQPDKSGLPSDRFSAERPEGSISTLTIQRTEQRDSAMYRCASSLHPGSSYEQYFGPGTRLTVT.

The genes are TRBV4-1 and TRBJ2-7, with TRBD2 matching 14 bases. The CDR3 loop spans 16 amino acids. J lost 2 bases, V lost 5 bases, and 5 bases had no gene match. Germline loops: CDR1 MGHRA, CDR2 YSYEKL. The CDR3 reads CASSLGLAGETYEQYF. The CDR3 nucleotides read TGCGCCAGCAGCTTGGGACTAGCGGGAGAGACCTACGAGCAGTACTTC.

The chain carries TRBV7-2 and TRBJ2-1, with D tentatively TRBD2 (5 bases). V lost 8 bases and J lost 3, with 14 bases in between. CDR3 length equals 14 residues. Germline V CDR1 and CDR2: SGHTA, FQGNSA. The CDR3 DNA reads TGTGCCAGCGGGAGACGCCTGGGCTACAATGAGCAGTTCTTC. It translates to CASGRRLGYNEQFF.

The CDR3 loop reads CASSVQGASTGELFF. The CDR3 DNA is TGTGCCAGCAGCGTTCAGGGGGCGAGCACCGGGGAGCTGTTTTTT. The chain couples TRBV9 to TRBJ2-2, with 8 nucleotides matching TRBD1. This CDR3 is 15 amino acids long. V shed 2 bases and J 4 bases; nucleotides not matched to a gene: 4. Germline V gives CDR1 SGDLS, CDR2 YYNGEE.

This clone was counted between two and nine times. V and J are TRBV4-1 and TRBJ1-5; TRBD1 agrees at 8 bases. Germline V gene data show CDR1 as MGHRA and CDR2 as YSYEKL. The CDR3 is 15 amino acids. The ends lost 1 base at V and 6 bases at J; junction bases unmatched: 5. The CDR3 spells CASSQVTGASQPQHF. The CDR3 DNA reads as TGCGCCAGCAGCCAAGTGACAGGGGCCAGTCAGCCCCAGCATTTT.

The rearrangement uses TRBV13 and TRBJ1-1; D is perhaps TRBD1 (6 bases). The CDR3 length is 17 residues. With 0 bases removed from V and 2 bases from J, the gap between germline ends came to 16 bases. Germline assignment: CDR1 PRHDT and CDR2 FYEKMQ (reference sequence). CDR3 region: CASSLGLIGTINTEAFF. CDR3 sequence (DNA): TGTGCCAGCAGCTTAGGCCTAATTGGGACAATTAACACTGAAGCTTTCTTT.

The gene calls are TRBV29-1 and TRBJ2-1; D is possibly TRBD1 or TRBD2 (5 bases each). The CDR3 spans 13 residues. With 5 bases removed from V and 2 bases from J, the gap between germline ends came to 10 bases. Germline loops: CDR1 SQVTM, CDR2 ANQGSEA. The CDR3 sequence is CSVRRGAYNEQFF. The CDR3 nucleotides are TGCAGCGTTCGACGGGGCGCCTACAATGAGCAGTTCTTC.